This TCR beta chain came from a study of early T cells in non-severe SARS-CoV-2 infection. In the study overall: Sequencing used unsorted whole-blood bulk RNA, so chains lack pairing.

Germline V gives CDR1 DFQATT, CDR2 SNEGSKA (reference sequence). Trimming cost V 4 bases and J 0 bases, with 16 bases left between them. This CDR3 spans 16 amino acids. Each CDR3 protein is one row after TCRdb ran MiXCR on the 5' RACE reads. The sample holds roughly 54,000 distinct CDR3 sequences; about 7.7% are singletons and the top ten take under 12%. This clonotype was seen many times. This specimen consisted of whole blood, obtained at baseline. The chain has TRBV20-1 and TRBJ1-5; tentatively, D is TRBD1 (5 bases). The sequence was collected from an adult who was a healthcare worker with PCR-confirmed SARS-CoV-2 infection or an uninfected control (not recorded which). The CDR3 is CSATDSGAYSNQPQHF. As DNA, the CDR3 is TGCAGTGCTACCGACAGCGGTGCATATAGCAATCAGCCCCAGCATTTT.